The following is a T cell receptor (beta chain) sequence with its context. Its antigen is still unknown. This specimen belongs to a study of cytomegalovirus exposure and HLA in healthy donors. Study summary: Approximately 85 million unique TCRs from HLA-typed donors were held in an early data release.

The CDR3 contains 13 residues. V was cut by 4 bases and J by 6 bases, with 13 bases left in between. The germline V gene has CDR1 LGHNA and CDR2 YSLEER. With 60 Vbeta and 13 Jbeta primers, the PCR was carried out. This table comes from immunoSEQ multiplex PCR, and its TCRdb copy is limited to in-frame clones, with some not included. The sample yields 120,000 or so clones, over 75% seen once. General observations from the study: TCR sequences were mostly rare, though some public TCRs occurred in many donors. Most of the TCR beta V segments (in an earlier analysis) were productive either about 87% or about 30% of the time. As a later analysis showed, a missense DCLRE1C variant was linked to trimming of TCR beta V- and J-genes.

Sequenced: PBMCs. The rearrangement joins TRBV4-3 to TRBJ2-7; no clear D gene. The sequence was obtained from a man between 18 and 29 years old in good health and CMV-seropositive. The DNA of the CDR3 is TGCGCCAGCAGCCCGCACCTTCTAGGCGAGCAGTACTTC. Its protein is CASSPHLLGEQYF.